Reported below is one T cell receptor beta chain. V was cut by 7 bases and J by 3 bases, with 25 bases left in between. The germline gives CDR1 SNHLY, CDR2 FYNNEI. This CDR3 spans 17 amino acids. Using immunoSEQ multiplex PCR, the repertoire was profiled, and TCRdb retains in-frame clones only, with some absent. This table has almost 200,000 clones, roughly three quarters appearing once. The data were obtained in a study of blood T cell repertoires in COVID-19. The chain couples TRBV2 to TRBJ2-7; weak D call: TRBD2 (5 bases). The sample comprised peripheral blood. The TCR sequence derives from a woman between 40 and 50 years old with COVID-19, enrolled during active disease. The CDR3 reads CASTGDPSFLGLYEQYF. The CDR3 DNA sequence: TGTGCCAGCACCGGTGACCCCTCTTTCTTAGGACTCTACGAGCAGTACTTC.